This T cell receptor (beta chain) was recovered during a study of cytomegalovirus exposure and HLA in healthy donors. Trimming removed 4 bases from V and 1 base from J, with 16 bases in between. The germline CDR1 and CDR2 sequences are SGHAT and FQNNGV. CDR3 length: 17 residues. The PCR ran on 60 Vbeta and 13 Jbeta primers. TCRdb's copy holds only in-frame clones and misses some; the assay was immunoSEQ multiplex PCR. The repertoire holds 150,000 to 200,000 clones, with roughly two thirds as singletons. Sequencing was done on a sample of PBMCs. This TCR came from a woman aged 25 to 45 in good health and CMV-seronegative. The genes are TRBV11-2 and TRBJ2-2; D uncertain. The CDR3 sequence: CASSSRQTGLNTGELFF. In nucleotides, the CDR3 is TGTGCCAGCAGCTCCCGTCAGACTGGTCTGAACACCGGGGAGCTGTTTTTT.